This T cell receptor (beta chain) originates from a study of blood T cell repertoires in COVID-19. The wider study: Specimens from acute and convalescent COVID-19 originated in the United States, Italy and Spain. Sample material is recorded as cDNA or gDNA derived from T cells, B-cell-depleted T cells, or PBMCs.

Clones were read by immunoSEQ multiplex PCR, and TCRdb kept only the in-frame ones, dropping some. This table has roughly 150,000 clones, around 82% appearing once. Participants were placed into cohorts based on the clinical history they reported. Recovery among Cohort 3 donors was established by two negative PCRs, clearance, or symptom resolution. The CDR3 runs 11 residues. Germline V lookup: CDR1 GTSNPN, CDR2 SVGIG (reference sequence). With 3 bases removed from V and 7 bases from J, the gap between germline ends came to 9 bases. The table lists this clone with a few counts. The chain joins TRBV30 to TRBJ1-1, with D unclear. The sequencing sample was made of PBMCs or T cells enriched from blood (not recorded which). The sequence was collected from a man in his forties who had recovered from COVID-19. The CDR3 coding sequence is TGTGCCTGGAGGGAGGACCTTGAAGCTTTCTTT. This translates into CAWREDLEAFF.